Listed here are 11 T cell receptor beta chains from one sample, sequenced in a study of post-analysis software for immune sequencing data. The antigens of these receptors remain unknown. Unique molecular identifiers had been added to the TCR beta cDNA libraries. TCRdb re-derived calls from the PCR reads in MiXCR, one entry per CDR3 protein. Counted here are 450,000 or so distinct CDR3 sequences, under 55% occurring once; the ten biggest clones make up 12%. Study observations and caveats: The five TRBV segments detected at higher frequency in patients than in controls included TRBV5-6, TRBV5-1 and TRBV20-1.

The sample comprised blood. The receptors were sampled from a girl aged 5-17 years with multiple sclerosis.

Of note for this clonotype: Germline is not matched at one junction end, which may reflect a read error. This chain connects TRBV9 to TRBJ2-7; TRBD2 might be the D (6 bases). The DNA end is more similar to TRBJ2-5, so the J call may be wrong. Germline V gives CDR1 SGDLS, CDR2 YYNGEE. The CDR3 length is 15 residues. CDR3 in amino acids: CTSSPIAAPQETQYF. The CDR3 bases are TGTACCAGCAGCCCCATAGCGGCACCACAAGAGACCCAGTACTTC.

This chain connects TRBV14 to TRBJ2-3, with 10 nucleotides matching TRBD2. Germline assignment: CDR1 SGHDN and CDR2 FVKESK. The ends lost 4 bases at V and 6 bases at J; junction bases unmatched: 10. The CDR3 is made up of 16 amino acids. The chain's CDR3 is CASSPQLAGASDTQYF. The CDR3 DNA sequence: TGTGCCAGCAGCCCCCAGCTAGCGGGAGCGTCGGATACGCAGTATTTT.

This clonotype was seen only a few times. This chain links TRBV13 with TRBJ2-1; 11 bases fit TRBD2. CDR3 size: 16 residues. The germline V gene encodes CDR1 PRHDT and CDR2 FYEKMQ (reference sequence). The trim removed 4 bases at V and 3 bases at J, leaving 5 bases unmatched. CDR3 amino acids: CASSSGTSGLYNEQFF. CDR3 nucleotides: TGTGCCAGCAGCTCCGGGACTAGCGGCCTCTACAATGAGCAGTTCTTC.

This clonotype was detected only a few times. The chain is built from TRBV5-5 and TRBJ1-5; perhaps TRBD1 as D (5 bases). Germline values: CDR1 SGHKS, CDR2 YYEKEE (reference sequence). The CDR3 extends over 13 amino acids. V lost 0 bases to trimming and J lost 5 bases, with 6 bases between them. The DNA for the CDR3 is TGTGCCAGCAGCTTGGTACAGGATCAGCCCCAGCATTTT. This codes for CASSLVQDQPQHF.

The rearrangement links TRBV5-1 to TRBJ2-3; 10 bases are shared with TRBD2. After removal of 0 bases from V and 6 bases from J, the junction contained 10 bases not matched to a gene. Germline V lookup: CDR1 SGHRS, CDR2 YFSETQ. This CDR3 contains 17 residues. The DNA for the CDR3 is TGCGCCAGCAGCTTGGCCCGAGCGGGAGGGCCTGTTGATACGCAGTATTTT. As protein: CASSLARAGGPVDTQYF. Looking up the rest from reference TRBV5-1 and TRBJ2-3 gives the full variable domain: KAGVTQTPRYLIKTRGQQVTLSCSPISGHRSVSWYQQTPGQGLQFLFEYFSETQRNKGNFPGRFSGRQFSNSRSEMNVSTLELGDSALYLCASSLARAGGPVDTQYFGPGTRLTVL.

The chain is built from TRBV7-9 and TRBJ2-1; D not certain. Trimming left V 5 bases short and J 7 bases short, with 12 bases between. Germline CDR1 and CDR2: SEHNR and FQNEAQ (reference sequence). CDR3 size: 13 residues. The CDR3 sequence: CASSPPSVNEQFF. The CDR3 coding sequence is TGTGCCAGCAGCCCCCCCAGCGTGAATGAGCAGTTCTTC. Based on the CDR3 plus reference TRBV7-9 and TRBJ2-1, the full variable domain is DTGVSQNPRHKITKRGQNVTFRCDPISEHNRLYWYRQTLGQGPEFLTYFQNEAQLEKSRLLSDRFSAERPKGSFSTLEIQRTEQGDSAMYLCASSPPSVNEQFFGPGTRLTVL.

J is TRBJ1-4 and V is TRBV9; no reliable D call. The V gene lost 0 bases and the J gene lost 7 bases, with 13 bases spanning the gap. The germline V gene encodes CDR1 SGDLS and CDR2 YYNGEE. The CDR3 sequence is 15 residues long. For the CDR3, the DNA is TGTGCCAGCAGCGTAGCCCCAAGGGCGGGTGAAAAACTGTTTTTT. It translates to CASSVAPRAGEKLFF. Together with reference TRBV9 and TRBJ1-4, the CDR3 gives the full variable domain: DSGVTQTPKHLITATGQRVTLRCSPRSGDLSVYWYQQSLDQGLQFLIQYYNGEERAKGNILERFSAQQFPDLHSELNLSSLELGDSALYFCASSVAPRAGEKLFFGSGTQLSVL.

In its sample, this clonotype was seen a few times. This chain uses TRBV2 with TRBJ1-5; D gene unclear. The length of the CDR3 is 14 residues. From germline, CDR1 is SNHLY and CDR2 FYNNEI. The V and J ends lost 2 bases and 3 bases respectively, with 8 bases between them. CDR3 bases: TGTGCCAGCAGTGAACACAACCCCAATCAGCCCCAGCATTTT. This gives the protein CASSEHNPNQPQHF.

The chain joins TRBV10-2 to TRBJ2-5; D is unclear. The CDR3 length is 14 residues. The V gene's germline CDR1 is WSHSY and CDR2 SAAADI. Trimming cost V 6 bases and J 2 bases, with 13 bases left between them. CDR3 sequence reads: CASSVSSEQETQYF. DNA for the CDR3: TGCGCCAGCAGCGTTAGCTCGGAACAAGAGACCCAGTACTTC.

This clonotype was seen a few times. The chain employs TRBV5-1 and TRBJ2-7; 8 bases are shared with TRBD2. This CDR3 region has 15 residues. Germline loops: CDR1 SGHRS, CDR2 YFSETQ. V shed 2 bases, J shed 2 bases, and the junction held 6 bases outside the gene matches. DNA of the CDR3: TGCGCCAGCAGCTTCGGCGGGGGGAGCCCCTACGAGCAGTACTTC. Amino acid sequence: CASSFGGGSPYEQYF.

The chain links TRBV20-1 to TRBJ2-7; perhaps TRBD2 as D (7 bases). Looked up from germline, CDR1 is DFQATT and CDR2 is SNEGSKA (reference sequence). The CDR3 is made up of 15 amino acids. V dropped 6 bases and J dropped 5 bases, with 23 bases sitting between them. The DNA for the CDR3 is TGCAGTGCCACCGAGGGGGGGAGGGCTTCTAACGAGCAGTACTTC. Amino acids: CSATEGGRASNEQYF.